Listed below are T cell receptor beta chains from one sample, sequenced in a study of T cell repertoires in cytomegalovirus infection. Each CDR3 protein gets one entry after TCRdb re-called the reads with MiXCR. The table includes 80,000 to 130,000 distinct CDR3 sequences, about a quarter detected once. The sample taken for sequencing was CD8+ T cells from PBMCs. These TCRs come from a human donor in good health (CMV status not recorded). Some clones in this sample may be carry-over from other donors' samples. Each CDR3 is given with its conserved first and last residue. D genes are given only for firm matches. Rows give clone size only sometimes, using once, few, many, or a class for an expanded clone.

TRBV28,TRBD1,TRBJ1-1,few,CASSTRGILEAFF,TGTGCCAGCAGTACCAGGGGGATTCTCGAAGCTTTCTTT
TRBV28,TRBD1,TRBJ2-7,many,CASSFGQGYEQYF,TGTGCCAGCAGCTTCGGACAGGGGTACGAGCAGTACTTC
TRBV20-1,-,TRBJ2-1,-,CSARSLADLAYNEQFF,TGCAGTGCTAGGTCCTTAGCGGACCTTGCCTACAATGAGCAGTTCTTC
TRBV28,-,TRBJ1-3,-,CASSPSMDPHGNTIYF,TGTGCCAGCAGTCCGTCGATGGACCCGCATGGAAACACCATATATTTT
TRBV10-2,TRBD2,TRBJ2-7,-,CASRTAGAGEQYF,TGCGCCAGCAGAACAGCGGGAGCGGGCGAGCAGTACTTC
TRBV6-1,-,TRBJ2-3,few,CASALRPYRDTQYF,TGTGCCAGCGCCCTAAGACCGTATCGAGATACGCAGTATTTT
TRBV10-3,-,TRBJ1-1,many,CAISSGTNVEAFF,TGTGCCATCTCATCGGGGACCAACGTCGAAGCTTTCTTT
TRBV19,-,TRBJ1-1,few,CASSTQIIRSERVAFF,TGTGCCAGTAGTACCCAAATTATTAGAAGCGAAAGGGTAGCTTTCTTT
TRBV7-2,-,TRBJ1-4,many,CASSLAGVGEKLFF,TGTGCCAGCAGCTTGGCAGGGGTCGGGGAAAAACTGTTTTTT
TRBV19,TRBD1,TRBJ1-5,-,CASNPGTETVSNQPQHF,TGTGCCAGTAACCCAGGGACAGAAACCGTCAGCAATCAGCCCCAGCATTTT
TRBV20-1,-,TRBJ2-7,few,CSARTVSSYEQYF,TGCAGTGCTAGGACGGTGAGCTCCTACGAGCAGTACTTC
TRBV6-2/TRBV6-3,-,TRBJ2-1,-,CASSYSWGDSYNEQFF,TGTGCCAGCAGTTACTCGTGGGGAGACTCCTACAATGAGCAGTTCTTC
TRBV19,TRBD2,TRBJ2-7,few,CASKAGVGSYEQYF,TGTGCCAGTAAAGCGGGAGTGGGCTCCTACGAGCAGTACTTC
TRBV27,TRBD1,TRBJ1-1,-,CASSFGQGNTEAFF,TGTGCCAGCAGTTTCGGACAGGGGAACACTGAAGCTTTCTTT
TRBV7-8,TRBD2,TRBJ2-1,-,CASSLAGSGGRNEQFF,TGTGCCAGCAGCTTAGCGGGCAGCGGGGGGCGCAATGAGCAGTTCTTC
TRBV6-2/TRBV6-3,-,TRBJ1-1,-,CASSYRQGLTEAFF,TGTGCCAGCAGTTACAGGCAGGGGCTCACTGAAGCTTTCTTT
TRBV4-3,-,TRBJ1-1,-,CASSQDMPRVTEAFF,TGCGCCAGCAGCCAAGATATGCCCAGGGTGACTGAAGCTTTCTTT
TRBV6-2/TRBV6-3,-,TRBJ1-1,-,CASRETDFNTKAFF,TGTGCCAGCAGAGAGACAGATTTCAACACTAAAGCTTTCTTT
TRBV30,TRBD2,TRBJ2-1,-,CAWSWTSGDNEQFF,TGTGCCTGGAGTTGGACTAGTGGGGACAATGAGCAGTTCTTC
TRBV6-6,-,TRBJ1-1,-,CASSYVRDPTEAFF,TGTGCCAGCAGTTACGTCAGGGACCCCACTGAAGCTTTCTTT
TRBV4-1,-,TRBJ1-1,-,CASLSEGTEAFF,TGCGCCAGCCTATCTGAGGGGACTGAAGCTTTCTTT
TRBV5-1,-,TRBJ2-1,-,CASSSASREYYNEQFF,TGCGCCAGCAGCTCTGCTAGCAGGGAGTACTACAATGAGCAGTTCTTC
TRBV7-9,-,TRBJ1-4,-,CASSPNTDRNPGKLFF,TGTGCCAGCAGCCCAAACACCGACAGGAACCCGGGAAAACTGTTTTTT
TRBV7-2,TRBD2,TRBJ2-3,many,CASRRGTSRADTQYF,TGTGCCAGCAGACGTGGGACTAGCCGCGCAGATACGCAGTATTTT
TRBV2,-,TRBJ2-3,-,CASSEPRVDFTDTQYF,TGTGCCAGCAGTGAACCGCGGGTAGATTTCACAGATACGCAGTATTTT
TRBV15,-,TRBJ1-2,-,CATSRDLLDHFYGYTF,TGTGCCACCAGCAGAGATCTGTTGGATCACTTCTATGGCTACACCTTC
TRBV29-1,-,TRBJ1-1,-,CSLRTDRAEAFF,TGCAGCTTGCGGACAGATAGGGCTGAAGCTTTCTTT
TRBV7-8,-,TRBJ1-1,few,CASSLGGPEAFF,TGTGCCAGCAGCTTGGGGGGCCCTGAAGCTTTCTTT
TRBV10-3,TRBD2,TRBJ2-7,-,CAISDLGASGVYEQYF,TGTGCCATCAGTGATTTAGGGGCTAGCGGGGTCTACGAGCAGTACTTC
TRBV29-1,TRBD2,TRBJ2-5,-,CSVEGGGGQETQYF,TGCAGCGTTGAAGGGGGGGGGGGTCAAGAGACCCAGTACTTC
TRBV7-6,-,TRBJ2-3,many,CASSLAEATDTQYF,TGTGCCAGCAGCTTAGCAGAGGCCACAGATACGCAGTATTTT
TRBV9,TRBD2,TRBJ2-7,-,CASSPQPGLARSYEQYF,TGTGCCAGCAGCCCGCAACCGGGACTAGCGAGATCCTACGAGCAGTACTTC